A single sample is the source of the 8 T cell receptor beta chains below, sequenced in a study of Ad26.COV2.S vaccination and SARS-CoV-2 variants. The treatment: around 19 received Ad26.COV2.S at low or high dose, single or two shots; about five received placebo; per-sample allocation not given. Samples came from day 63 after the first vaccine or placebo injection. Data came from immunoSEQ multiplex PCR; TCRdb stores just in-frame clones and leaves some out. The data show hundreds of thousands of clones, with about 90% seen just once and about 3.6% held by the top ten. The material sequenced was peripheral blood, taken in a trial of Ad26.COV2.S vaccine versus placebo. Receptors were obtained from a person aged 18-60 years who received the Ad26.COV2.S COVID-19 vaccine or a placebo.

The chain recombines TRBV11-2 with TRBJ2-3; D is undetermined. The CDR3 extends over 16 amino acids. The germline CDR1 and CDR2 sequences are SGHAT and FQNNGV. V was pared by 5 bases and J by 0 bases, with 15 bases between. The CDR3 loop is CASSLLGGVSTDTQYF. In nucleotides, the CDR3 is TGTGCCAGCAGCCTCTTGGGTGGGGTTAGCACAGATACGCAGTATTTT.

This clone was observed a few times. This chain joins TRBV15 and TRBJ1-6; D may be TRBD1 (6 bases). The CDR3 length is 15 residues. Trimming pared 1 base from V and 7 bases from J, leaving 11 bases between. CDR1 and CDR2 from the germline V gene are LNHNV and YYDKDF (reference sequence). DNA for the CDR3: TGTGCCACCAGCAGAGGGCAGGGGAACAATTCACCCCTCCACTTT. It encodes CATSRGQGNNSPLHF.

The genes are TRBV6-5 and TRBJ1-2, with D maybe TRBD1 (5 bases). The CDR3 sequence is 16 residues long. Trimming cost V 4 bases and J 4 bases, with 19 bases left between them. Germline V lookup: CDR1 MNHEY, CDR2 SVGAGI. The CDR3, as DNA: TGTGCCAGCAGTTGGGGCCCTAGCGGGGGGGGCTATGGCTACACCTTC. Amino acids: CASSWGPSGGGYGYTF.

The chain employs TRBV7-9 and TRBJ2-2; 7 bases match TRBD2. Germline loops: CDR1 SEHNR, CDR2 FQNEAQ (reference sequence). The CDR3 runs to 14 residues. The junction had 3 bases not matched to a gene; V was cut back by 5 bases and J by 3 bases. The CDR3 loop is CASSLAGDTGELFF. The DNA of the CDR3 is TGTGCCAGCAGCCTGGCGGGGGACACCGGGGAGCTGTTTTTT.

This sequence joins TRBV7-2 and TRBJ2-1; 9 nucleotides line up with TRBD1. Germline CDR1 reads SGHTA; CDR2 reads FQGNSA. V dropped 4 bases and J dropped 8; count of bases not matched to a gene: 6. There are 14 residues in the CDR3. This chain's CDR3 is CASSSWTGVDEQFF. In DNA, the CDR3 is TGTGCCAGCAGCTCCTGGACAGGGGTCGATGAGCAGTTCTTC.

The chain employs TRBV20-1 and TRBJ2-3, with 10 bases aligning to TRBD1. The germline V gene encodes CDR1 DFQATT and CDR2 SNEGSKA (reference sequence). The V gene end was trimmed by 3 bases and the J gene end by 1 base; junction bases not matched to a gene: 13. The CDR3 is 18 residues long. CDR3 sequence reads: CSASYGQGGLHGTDTQYF. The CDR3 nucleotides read TGCAGTGCTAGTTATGGACAGGGGGGACTTCACGGCACAGATACGCAGTATTTT.

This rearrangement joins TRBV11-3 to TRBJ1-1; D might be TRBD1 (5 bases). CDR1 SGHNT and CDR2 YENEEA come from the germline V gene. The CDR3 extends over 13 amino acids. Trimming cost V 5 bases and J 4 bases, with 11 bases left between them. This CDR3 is CASSLYQGTEAFF. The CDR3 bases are TGTGCCAGCAGCCTATACCAGGGCACTGAAGCTTTCTTT.

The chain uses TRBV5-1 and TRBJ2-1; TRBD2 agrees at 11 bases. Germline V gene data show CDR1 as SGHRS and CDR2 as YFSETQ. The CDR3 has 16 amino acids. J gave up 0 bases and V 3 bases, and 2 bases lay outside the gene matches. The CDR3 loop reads CASSSTSGISYNEQFF. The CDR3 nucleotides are TGCGCCAGCAGCTCGACTAGCGGGATCTCCTACAATGAGCAGTTCTTC.